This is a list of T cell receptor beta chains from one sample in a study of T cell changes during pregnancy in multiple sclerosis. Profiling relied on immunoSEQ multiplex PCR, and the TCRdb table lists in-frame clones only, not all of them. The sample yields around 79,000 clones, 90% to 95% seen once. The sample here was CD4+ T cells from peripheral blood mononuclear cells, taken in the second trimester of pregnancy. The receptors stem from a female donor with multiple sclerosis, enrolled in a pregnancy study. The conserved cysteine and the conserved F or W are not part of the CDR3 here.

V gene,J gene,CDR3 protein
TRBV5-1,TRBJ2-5,ASSQGARETQY
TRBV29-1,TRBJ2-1,SVEQLAGYNEQF
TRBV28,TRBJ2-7,ATRGTPHQEQY
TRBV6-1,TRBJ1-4,ASRTGSTTNEKLF
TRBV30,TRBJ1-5,AWSVSRTGDLNQPQH
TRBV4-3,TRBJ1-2,ASSQKKDFNYGYT
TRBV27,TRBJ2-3,AAGGRATDTQY
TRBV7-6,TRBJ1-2,ASSEDGQGKYGYT
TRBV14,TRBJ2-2,ASSLLYDTGELF
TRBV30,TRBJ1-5,AWSEGLEPQH